A single sample is the source of the 14 T cell receptor beta chains below, sequenced in a study of human CD8 memory T cell subsets. Sequencing libraries of TCR beta were made by UMI-labeled 5' RACE. From its re-call of the 5' RACE reads, TCRdb lists each CDR3 protein once, without DNA. Its table records more than 9,000 distinct CDR3 sequences. Sequenced sample: CD8+ stem-like memory T cells (TSCM and TCM) sorted from PBMCs. Subset meaning: stem-like memory CD8 T cells (TSTEM), CCR7+ PD-1- TIGIT-. These receptors originate from a human donor in good health.

The V gene is TRBV20-1, the J gene TRBJ2-7. From germline, CDR1 is DFQATT and CDR2 SNEGSKA (reference sequence). The length of the CDR3 is 14 residues. CDR3 in amino acids: CSARGTESSYEQYF.

The V gene is TRBV7-3, the J gene TRBJ2-7; without DNA, the TCRdb call of TRBD2 cannot be checked. The V gene's germline CDR1 is SGHTA and CDR2 FQGTGA. The CDR3 extends over 18 amino acids. CDR3 protein: CASSLRSSGDSHSGEQYF.

Frequency places this clonotype as medium-sized. The V call is TRBV5-1, the J call TRBJ2-7; no DNA is available, so the TRBD2 call from TCRdb remains unchecked. The CDR3 runs to 14 residues. CDR1 is SGHRS and CDR2 is YFSETQ in the germline V gene. The CDR3 spells CASSLGRLDYEQYF.

The V call is TRBV7-2, the J call TRBJ2-7. CDR3 length equals 12 residues. The germline V gene encodes CDR1 SGHTA and CDR2 FQGNSA. CDR3 sequence: CASSTATYEQYF.

J is TRBJ2-3 and V is TRBV29-1; TCRdb designates TRBD2, a call that cannot be tested without DNA. Germline V gives CDR1 SQVTM, CDR2 ANQGSEA. This CDR3 contains 16 residues. The CDR3 sequence is CSADPVAGGPTDTQYF.

The rearrangement links TRBV28 to TRBJ2-7; TCRdb's assignment of TRBD2 cannot be checked, as there is no DNA. Per the germline V gene, CDR1 is MDHEN and CDR2 is SYDVKM. The CDR3 is 15 amino acids. The CDR3 sequence: CASRWTSGRAHEQYF.

The CDR3 loop is CASSEENRNTEAFF. This chain joins TRBV7-6 and TRBJ1-1. CDR1 is SGHVS and CDR2 is FNYEAQ in the germline V gene. The CDR3 loop spans 14 amino acids. Full variable domain (outside the CDR3, taken from reference TRBV7-6 and TRBJ1-1): GAGVSQSPRYKVTKRGQDVALRCDPISGHVSLYWYRQALGQGPEFLTYFNYEAQQDKSGLPNDRFSAERPEGSISTLTIQRTEQRDSAMYRCASSEENRNTEAFFGQGTRLTVV.

The chain has TRBV7-9 and TRBJ2-5; TCRdb outputs TRBD2, but without DNA this stays unchecked. CDR1 is SEHNR and CDR2 is FQNEAQ in the germline V gene (reference sequence). CDR3 length: 18 amino acids. The CDR3 spells CASSPPPRLAGTQETQYF.

The CDR3 region is CASSASGWSYEQYF. V is TRBV27 and J is TRBJ2-7; TCRdb's D call of TRBD2 is untestable without DNA. This CDR3 has 14 residues. CDR1 is MNHEY and CDR2 is SMNVEV in the germline V gene (reference sequence).

Its frequency marks this clonotype as medium-sized. V and J are TRBV20-1 and TRBJ2-2; TCRdb picks TRBD2, but there is no DNA to check that call. Germline CDR1 is DFQATT and CDR2 is SNEGSKA (reference sequence). The CDR3 sequence is 15 residues long. The CDR3 sequence: CSARDHGRDTGELFF.

The chain uses TRBV12-5 and TRBJ1-2. CDR1 and CDR2 (germline): LGHNT, FRNRAP. The CDR3 is 14 amino acids. CDR3 amino acids: CASGLVRDYKGYTF.

The chain couples TRBV6-2 or TRBV6-3 to TRBJ2-7; with no DNA, the TCRdb D assignment of TRBD1 cannot be verified. The CDR3 contains 14 residues. CDR1 is MNHEY, CDR2 SVGEGT, per germline. CDR3 protein: CASSSYGASYEQYF.

The genes are TRBV7-9 and TRBJ2-4; TCRdb lists TRBD1, though no DNA is available to test this call. Germline CDR1 and CDR2: SEHNR and FQNEAQ (reference sequence). The CDR3 runs to 16 residues. CDR3: CASSPETGLAKNIQYF.

V and J are TRBV6-5 and TRBJ1-5; TCRdb outputs TRBD1, but without DNA this stays unchecked. CDR1 and CDR2 from the germline V gene are MNHEY and SVGAGI. The CDR3 is 19 residues long. The CDR3 reads CASSVQDPNRQVRNQPQHF.